What follows describes a single T cell receptor (beta chain). The data belong to a study of cytomegalovirus exposure and HLA in healthy donors. Use of 60 Vbeta and 13 Jbeta primers characterized the PCR. Sequencing used immunoSEQ multiplex PCR; TCRdb keeps in-frame clones, though not all of them. This table holds around 90,000 clones, around 85% found once. Sequencing was done on a sample of PBMCs. The source is a middle-aged man in good health and CMV-seropositive.

CDR3 protein: CASSIGRVETQYF. The DNA for the CDR3 is TGTGCCAGTAGTATAGGCAGGGTGGAGACCCAGTACTTC. The V gene is TRBV19, the J gene TRBJ2-5; tentatively, D is TRBD1 (5 bases). V dropped 1 base and J dropped 5 bases, with 8 bases sitting between them. This CDR3 contains 13 residues. The germline V gene encodes CDR1 LNHDA and CDR2 SQIVND (reference sequence).